The TCR beta chain described here comes from a study of yellow fever vaccine responses in identical twins. Trimming removed 5 bases from V and 14 bases from J, with 25 bases in between. The CDR3 is 16 amino acids. Germline values: CDR1 SGHAT, CDR2 FQDESV (reference sequence). TCRdb re-analysed the RT-PCR reads in MiXCR, keeping a single row per CDR3 protein. The table includes 9,500 to 11,000 distinct CDR3 sequences, around three quarters detected once. This receptor was identified in a woman younger than 35 who received the yellow fever vaccine. The chain carries TRBV11-1 and TRBJ1-6; D may be TRBD1 (5 bases). Sequenced here: T cells from blood (PBMCs), unsorted or a sorted subset (not recorded which), sampled before or after yellow fever vaccination (not recorded which). The chain's CDR3 is CASSNRRDDWEGTLHF. The CDR3 DNA sequence: TGTGCCAGCAGCAACCGACGGGACGACTGGGAAGGGACCCTCCACTTT. Full variable domain (outside the CDR3, taken from reference TRBV11-1 and TRBJ1-6): EAEVAQSPRYKITEKSQAVAFWCDPISGHATLYWYRQILGQGPELLVQFQDESVVDDSQLPKDRFSAERLKGVDSTLKIQPAELGDSAMYLCASSNRRDDWEGTLHFGNGTRLTVT.